This TCR beta chain was captured by sequencing in a study of blood T cell repertoires in COVID-19. Looking at the study overall: Both acute and convalescent COVID-19 samples were obtained from the United States, Italy and Spain.

Using immunoSEQ multiplex PCR, the repertoire was profiled, and TCRdb retains in-frame clones only, with some absent. The repertoire holds tens of thousands of clones, approximately 85% seen once, with roughly 18% in the top ten. The germline gives CDR1 MGHRA, CDR2 YSYEKL. The CDR3 contains 15 residues. With 0 bases removed from V and 4 bases from J, the gap between germline ends came to 13 bases. The chain couples TRBV4-1 to TRBJ2-7; D possibly corresponds to TRBD2 (7 bases). The origin of this receptor is a human donor in a cohort sampled during active COVID-19. Sequenced material: peripheral blood. DNA of the CDR3: TGCGCCAGCAGCCAAGATCGGGGGGCGTCATACGAGCAGTACTTC. This encodes CASSQDRGASYEQYF.